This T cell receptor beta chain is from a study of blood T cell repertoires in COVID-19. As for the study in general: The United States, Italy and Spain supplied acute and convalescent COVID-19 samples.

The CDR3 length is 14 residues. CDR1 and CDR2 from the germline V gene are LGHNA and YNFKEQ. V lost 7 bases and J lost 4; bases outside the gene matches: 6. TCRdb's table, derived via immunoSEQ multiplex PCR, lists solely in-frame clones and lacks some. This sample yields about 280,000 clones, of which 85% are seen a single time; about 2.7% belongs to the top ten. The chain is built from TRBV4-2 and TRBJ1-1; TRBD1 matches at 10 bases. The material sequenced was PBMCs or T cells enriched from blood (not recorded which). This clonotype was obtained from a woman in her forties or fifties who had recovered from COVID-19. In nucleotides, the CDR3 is TGTGCCAGCAAGACCGGGACAGGGGTCACTGAAGCTTTCTTT. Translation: CASKTGTGVTEAFF.